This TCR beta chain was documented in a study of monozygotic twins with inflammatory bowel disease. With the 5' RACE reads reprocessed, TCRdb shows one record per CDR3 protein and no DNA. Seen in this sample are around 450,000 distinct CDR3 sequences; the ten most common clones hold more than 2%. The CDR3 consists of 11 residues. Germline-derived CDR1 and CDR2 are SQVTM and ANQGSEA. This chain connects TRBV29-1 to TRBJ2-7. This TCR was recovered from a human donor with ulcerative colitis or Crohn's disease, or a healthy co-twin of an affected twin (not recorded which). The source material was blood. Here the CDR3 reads CSVEVGRKQYF.